This TCR beta chain was identified during a study of response to subunit inactivated influenza vaccine. Note on this clonotype: As yet, its antigen is unknown.

The V gene lost 7 bases and the J gene lost 1 base, with 10 bases spanning the gap. This CDR3 spans 13 amino acids. One entry per CDR3 protein, called by TCRdb with MiXCR from the RT-PCR reads. Of 450,000 to 600,000 distinct CDR3 sequences in the sample, approximately 15% were seen once. Points from the study as a whole: Few new T cells, the authors suggested, are recruited by each seasonal influenza vaccination.

The sequence was collected from a man in his fifties or sixties who received an inactivated influenza vaccine. The input for sequencing was CD4+ T cells sorted from PBMCs, taken roughly 24 months after vaccination. The chain employs TRBV12-3 or TRBV12-4 and TRBJ2-5; possibly TRBD2 for D (5 bases). The CDR3 nucleotides are TGTGCCAGCAACCCGGGGATCCAAGAGACCCAGTACTTC. This sequence encodes CASNPGIQETQYF.